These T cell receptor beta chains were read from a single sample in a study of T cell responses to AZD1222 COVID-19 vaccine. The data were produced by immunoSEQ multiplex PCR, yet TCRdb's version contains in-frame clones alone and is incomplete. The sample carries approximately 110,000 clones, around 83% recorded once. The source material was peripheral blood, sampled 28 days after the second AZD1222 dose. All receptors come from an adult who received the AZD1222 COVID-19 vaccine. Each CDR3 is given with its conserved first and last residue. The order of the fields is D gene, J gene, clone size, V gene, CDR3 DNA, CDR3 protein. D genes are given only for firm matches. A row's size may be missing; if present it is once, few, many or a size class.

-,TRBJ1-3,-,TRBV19,TGTGCCAGTTTTGACCGGAGCTCTGGAAACACCATATATTTT,CASFDRSSGNTIYF
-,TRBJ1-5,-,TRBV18,TGTGCCAGCTCACCGCCCATTGGGACGGACCGGGCTCAGCCCCAGCATTTT,CASSPPIGTDRAQPQHF
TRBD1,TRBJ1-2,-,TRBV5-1,TGCGCCAGCAGCTCGACAGGGGCCTATGGCTACACCTTC,CASSSTGAYGYTF
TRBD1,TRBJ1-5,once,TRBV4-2,TGTGCCAGCAGCCTCGACCCCGGACAGGGGCTTGCGCCCCAGCATTTT,CASSLDPGQGLAPQHF
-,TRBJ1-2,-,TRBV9,TGTGCCAGCAGCGTAGAGTTGGGCCTCTCTTTCTATGGCTACACCTTC,CASSVELGLSFYGYTF
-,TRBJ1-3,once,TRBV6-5,TGTGCCAGCAGCTCGACACCCTACTCTGGAAACACCATATATTTT,CASSSTPYSGNTIYF
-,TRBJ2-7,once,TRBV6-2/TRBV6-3,TGTGCCAGCAGCCTGGGCTACGAGCAGTACTTC,CASSLGYEQYF
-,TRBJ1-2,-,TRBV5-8,TGTGCCAGCAGTAGGGGCGGGGGCTATGGCTACACCTTC,CASSRGGGYGYTF
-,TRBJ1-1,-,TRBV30,TGTGCCTGGAGGGCGGGCAGTACGACTGAAGCTTTCTTT,CAWRAGSTTEAFF
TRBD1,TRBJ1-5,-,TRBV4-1,TGCGCCAGCAGCCAATCAACAGGGGCCGGACAGCCCCAGCATTTT,CASSQSTGAGQPQHF
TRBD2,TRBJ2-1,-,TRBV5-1,TGCGCCAGCAGGACGGGACTAGCGGGGGTCAATGAGCAGTTCTTC,CASRTGLAGVNEQFF
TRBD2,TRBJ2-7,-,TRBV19,TGTGCCAGTAGCCCCGCCCACGGACTAGCGGGGGGTCCTCTCTACGAGCAGTACTTC,CASSPAHGLAGGPLYEQYF
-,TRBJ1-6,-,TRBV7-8,TGTGCCAGCAGCGTCCGGGACATAAGCTCCTATAATTCACCCCTCCACTTT,CASSVRDISSYNSPLHF
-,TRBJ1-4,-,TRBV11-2,TGTGCCAGCAGCTTAGCCCTGGGGTCACAGGAAAAACTGTTTTTT,CASSLALGSQEKLFF
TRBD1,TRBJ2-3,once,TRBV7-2,TGTGCCAGCAGCTTGGGACAGGGCGGGGGCACAGATACGCAGTATTTT,CASSLGQGGGTDTQYF
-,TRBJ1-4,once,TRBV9,TGTGCCAGCAGCGTAGCTCCGAGAGGGAATGAAAAACTGTTTTTT,CASSVAPRGNEKLFF
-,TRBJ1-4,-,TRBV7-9,TGTGCCAGCAGCTGGACCCTTGCAACTAATGAAAAACTGTTTTTT,CASSWTLATNEKLFF
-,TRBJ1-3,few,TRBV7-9,TGTGCCAGCAGCTTAGGGGCTGGAAACACCATATATTTT,CASSLGAGNTIYF
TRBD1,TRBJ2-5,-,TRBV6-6,TGTGCCAGCAGGAAGGGGGCTCCGGCGGAGACCCAGTACTTC,CASRKGAPAETQYF
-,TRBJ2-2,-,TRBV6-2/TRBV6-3,TGTGCCAGCAGTACCCCCCAGGGGGGACCCGGGGAGCTGTTTTTT,CASSTPQGGPGELFF
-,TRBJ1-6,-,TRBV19,TGTGCCAGTAGTATTAGGACGACATTCGATGATTCACCCCTCCACTTT,CASSIRTTFDDSPLHF
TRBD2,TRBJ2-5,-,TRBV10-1,TGCGCCAGCAGTGAAGGGAGACTAGCGGGGATACAAGAGACCCAGTACTTC,CASSEGRLAGIQETQYF
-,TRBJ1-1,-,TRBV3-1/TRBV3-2,TGTGCCAGCAGCCAACCAGGGGTGAACACTGAAGCTTTCTTT,CASSQPGVNTEAFF
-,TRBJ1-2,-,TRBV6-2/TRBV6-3,TGTGCCAGCAGTGCCCTCCGGAAGGTGGGCAATGGCTACACCTTC,CASSALRKVGNGYTF
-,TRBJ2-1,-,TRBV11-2,TGTGCCAGCAGCACACCCGTCCGGGGCGCCAGCGGTGAGCAGTTCTTC,CASSTPVRGASGEQFF
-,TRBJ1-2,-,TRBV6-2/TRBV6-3,TGTGCCAGCAGTTACTCTGGGAACTATGGCTACACCTTC,CASSYSGNYGYTF
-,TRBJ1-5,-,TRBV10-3,TGTGCCATCAGTGACGGCGCTCACCCCGATCAGCCCCAGCATTTT,CAISDGAHPDQPQHF
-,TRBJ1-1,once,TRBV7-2,TGTGCCAGCAGCCCCAGGGTAAACACTGAAGCTTTCTTT,CASSPRVNTEAFF
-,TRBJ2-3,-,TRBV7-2,TGTGCCAGCAGCTCCCGGGAGCCAGATACGCAGTATTTT,CASSSREPDTQYF
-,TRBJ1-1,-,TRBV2,TGTGCCAGCACGGAAGGACTCAGCGGGACTGAAGCTTTCTTT,CASTEGLSGTEAFF
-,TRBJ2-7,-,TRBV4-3,TGCGCCAGCAGCCAAAAGACAGGGACTCCCCTCGAGCAGTACTTC,CASSQKTGTPLEQYF
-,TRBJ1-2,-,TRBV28,TGTGCCAGCTGTCCTGGGGGGCCCGAGGTTAACTATGGCTACACCTTC,CASCPGGPEVNYGYTF
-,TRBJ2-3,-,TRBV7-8,TGTGCCAGCAGCTCGCGGGGGCCCGCCGATACGCAGTATTTT,CASSSRGPADTQYF
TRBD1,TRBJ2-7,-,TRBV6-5,TGTGCCAGCTGTTCGGGACAGACCTACGAGCAGTACTTC,CASCSGQTYEQYF
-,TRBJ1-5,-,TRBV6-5,TGTGCCAGCAGGGCGGGGGGCAATCAGCCCCAGCATTTT,CASRAGGNQPQHF
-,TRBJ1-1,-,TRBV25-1,TGTGCCAGCAGTGAAATGGGAATGGAGGAAGCTTTCTTT,CASSEMGMEEAFF
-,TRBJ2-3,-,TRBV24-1,TGTGCCACCAGTGATTCGCGGCCCACAGATACGCAGTATTTT,CATSDSRPTDTQYF
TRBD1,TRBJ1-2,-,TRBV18,TGTGCCAGCTCACCCTATGGGACAGGGGTTGGTGGCTACACCTTC,CASSPYGTGVGGYTF
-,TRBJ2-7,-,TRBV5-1,TGCGCCAGCAGCTACGGACAGAGAAGCTCCTACGAGCAGTACTTC,CASSYGQRSSYEQYF
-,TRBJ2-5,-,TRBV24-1,TGTGCCACCAGTGGCAGAGGAGAGACCCAGTACTTC,CATSGRGETQYF
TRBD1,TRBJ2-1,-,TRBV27,TGTGCCAGCAGTGTACGACAGGGGTCCTACAATGAGCAGTTCTTC,CASSVRQGSYNEQFF
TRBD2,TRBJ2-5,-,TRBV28,TGTGCCAGCAGATCCCCTAGCGGGGGGGGCCATGAGACCCAGTACTTC,CASRSPSGGGHETQYF
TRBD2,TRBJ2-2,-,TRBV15,TGTGCCACCAGCCCACTCGGGAGGAGCACCGGGGAGCTGTTTTTT,CATSPLGRSTGELFF
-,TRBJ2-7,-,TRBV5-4,TGTGCCAGCAGCTTAAAAAACCAGGGGTGGGAGCAGTACTTC,CASSLKNQGWEQYF
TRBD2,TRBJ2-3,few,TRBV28,TGTGCCAGCAGTGACCAACTCGGGACTAGCGGGGGGGATAGCACAGATACGCAGTATTTT,CASSDQLGTSGGDSTDTQYF
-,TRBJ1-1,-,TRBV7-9,TGTGCCAGTACCCAAGTGCCGGGGAGCACTGAAGCTTTCTTT,CASTQVPGSTEAFF
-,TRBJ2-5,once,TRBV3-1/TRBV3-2,TGTGCCAGCAGTTACTTCGCACAAGGGGCCCAGTACTTC,CASSYFAQGAQYF
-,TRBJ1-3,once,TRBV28,TGTGCCAGCAGCCCCCAGGTTTTTTCTGGAAACACCATATATTTT,CASSPQVFSGNTIYF
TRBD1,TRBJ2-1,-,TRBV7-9,TGTGCCAGCAGCACGGGACAGGTCTACAATGAGCAGTTCTTC,CASSTGQVYNEQFF
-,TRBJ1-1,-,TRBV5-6,TGTGCCAGCAGTAGGTACAGTCTCCCTGAAGCTTTCTTT,CASSRYSLPEAFF
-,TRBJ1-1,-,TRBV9,TGTGCCAGCAGCGCACGAGGGGAGACTGAAGCTTTCTTT,CASSARGETEAFF